The clone carrying this TCR beta chain was counted between two and nine times. The data were obtained in a study of blood T cell repertoires in COVID-19. Turning to the study itself: Specimens from acute and convalescent COVID-19 originated in the United States, Italy and Spain.

The germline V gene encodes CDR1 WSHSY and CDR2 SAAADI. The CDR3 sequence is 13 residues long. Trimming pared 3 bases from V and 14 bases from J, leaving 19 bases between. Measured with immunoSEQ multiplex PCR; TCRdb has only the in-frame clones, and not every one. The data hold about 110,000 clones, with 70% to 80% observed a single time. Source material: peripheral blood. This TCR came from a man aged 65 to 79 with active or convalescent COVID-19. V usage is TRBV10-2 and J usage is TRBJ1-1; D is perhaps TRBD1 (6 bases). The CDR3 DNA reads TGCGCCAGCAGTGATCATACGGGGGGCGCGGGGTTCTTT. It encodes CASSDHTGGAGFF.